The T cell receptor (beta chain) under discussion was sequenced for a study of OX40 agonist ivuxolimab in advanced cancers. Study overall: With a range of roughly 20 to 85, age averaged roughly 60 years, and around 83% were male. In three patients, partial responses were observed, one with hepatocellular carcinoma and two with cutaneous melanoma. Having had anti-PD-1, anti-PD-L1 or anti-CTLA-4 therapy before was allowed, and more than 35% had some.

CDR3 length equals 16 residues. V gave up 6 bases and J gave up 5 bases; unmatched junction bases: 13. The germline V gene has CDR1 MNHEY and CDR2 SMNVEV (reference sequence). Profiling relied on immunoSEQ multiplex PCR, and the TCRdb table lists in-frame clones only, not all of them. The data hold 63,000 or so clones, with roughly nine tenths observed a single time. On this clone: Antigen: not known.

Study results and limitations: Both CD4+ and CD8+ T cell populations in blood had undergone clonal expansion by week 6 at 0.1 to 3.0 mg/kg.

This receptor was obtained from an adult with an advanced solid tumor such as melanoma, head and neck, liver or kidney cancer. Here the sequenced sample was CD4+ or CD8+ T cells sorted from blood, taken in a trial of the OX40 agonist ivuxolimab. V is TRBV27 and J is TRBJ2-5; TRBD2 matches at 9 bases. The CDR3 loop reads CASSPLAGGPLETQYF. CDR3 sequence (DNA): TGTGCCAGCAGCCCTTTGGCGGGGGGGCCCCTCGAGACCCAGTACTTC.